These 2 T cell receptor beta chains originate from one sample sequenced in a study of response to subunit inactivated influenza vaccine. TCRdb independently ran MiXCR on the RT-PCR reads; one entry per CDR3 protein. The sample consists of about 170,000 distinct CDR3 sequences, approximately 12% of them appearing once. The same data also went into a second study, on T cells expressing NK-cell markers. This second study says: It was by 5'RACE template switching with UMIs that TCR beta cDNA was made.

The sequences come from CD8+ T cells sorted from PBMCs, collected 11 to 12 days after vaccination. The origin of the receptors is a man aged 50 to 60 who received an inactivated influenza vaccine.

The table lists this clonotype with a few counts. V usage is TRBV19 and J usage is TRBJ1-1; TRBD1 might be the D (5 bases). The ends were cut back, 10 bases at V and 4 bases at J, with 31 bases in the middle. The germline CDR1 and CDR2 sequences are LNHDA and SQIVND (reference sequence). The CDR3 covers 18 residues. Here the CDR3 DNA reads TGTGCCACCTTATTGACAGTTCACCGGGAGGGAGTTTTCACTGAAGCTTTCTTT. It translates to CATLLTVHREGVFTEAFF.

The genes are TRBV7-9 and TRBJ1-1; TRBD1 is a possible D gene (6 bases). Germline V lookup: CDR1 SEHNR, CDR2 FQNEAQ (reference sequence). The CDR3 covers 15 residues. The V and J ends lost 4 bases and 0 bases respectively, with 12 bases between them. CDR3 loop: CASSWNRELNTEAFF. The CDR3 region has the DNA TGTGCCAGCAGCTGGAACAGGGAATTGAACACTGAAGCTTTCTTT.